This section outlines one T cell receptor beta chain sequence together with its context. Its cognate antigen is unknown. Germline V gene lookup returns CDR1 SGHRS and CDR2 YFSETQ. The length of the CDR3 is 17 residues. The trim removed 2 bases at V and 0 bases at J, leaving 10 bases unmatched. 13 Jbeta primers and 60 Vbeta primers were used for the PCR. Assay: immunoSEQ multiplex PCR; the TCRdb copy retains only in-frame clones and omits some. This table holds 70,000 or so clones, about 74% found once. This record comes from a study of cytomegalovirus exposure and HLA in healthy donors. General study results and limits: The study listed roughly 150 cytomegalovirus-associated TCR beta chains. Most TCR beta V segments were productive about 87% or about 30% of the time in an earlier analysis.

Sequencing was carried out using PBMCs. This TCR was sampled from a woman aged 60-75 years in good health and CMV-seropositive. This rearrangement joins TRBV5-1 to TRBJ1-1; TRBD1 agrees at 7 bases. The CDR3 protein is CASSFTVRGRMNTEAFF. In nucleotides, the CDR3 is TGCGCCAGCAGCTTTACCGTGAGGGGGCGTATGAACACTGAAGCTTTCTTT.